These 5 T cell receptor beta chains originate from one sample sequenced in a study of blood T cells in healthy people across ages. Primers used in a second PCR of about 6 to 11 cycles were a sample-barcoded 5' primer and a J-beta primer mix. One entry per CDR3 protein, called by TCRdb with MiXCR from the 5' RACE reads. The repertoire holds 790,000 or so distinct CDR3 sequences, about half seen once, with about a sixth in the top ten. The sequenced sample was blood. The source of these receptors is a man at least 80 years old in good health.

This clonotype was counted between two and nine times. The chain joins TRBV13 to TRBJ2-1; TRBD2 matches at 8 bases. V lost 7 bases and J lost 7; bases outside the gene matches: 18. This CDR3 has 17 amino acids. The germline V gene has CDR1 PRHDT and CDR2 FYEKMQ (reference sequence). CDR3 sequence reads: CASTKGYGRALLNEQFF. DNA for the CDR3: TGTGCCAGCACCAAAGGCTACGGGAGGGCCCTTTTGAATGAGCAGTTCTTC.

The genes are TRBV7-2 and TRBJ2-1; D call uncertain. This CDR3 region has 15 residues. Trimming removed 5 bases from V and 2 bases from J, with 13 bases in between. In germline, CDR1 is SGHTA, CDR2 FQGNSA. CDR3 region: CASSLLHSTYNEQFF. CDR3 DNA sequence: TGTGCCAGCAGCCTTCTACACTCAACCTACAATGAGCAGTTCTTC.

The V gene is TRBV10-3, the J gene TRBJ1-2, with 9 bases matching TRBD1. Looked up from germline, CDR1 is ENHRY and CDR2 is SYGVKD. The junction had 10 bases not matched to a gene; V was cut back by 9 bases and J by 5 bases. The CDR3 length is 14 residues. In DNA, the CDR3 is TGTGCCATAAGAGACCCCGGGACAGGGTATGGCTACACCTTC. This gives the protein CAIRDPGTGYGYTF.

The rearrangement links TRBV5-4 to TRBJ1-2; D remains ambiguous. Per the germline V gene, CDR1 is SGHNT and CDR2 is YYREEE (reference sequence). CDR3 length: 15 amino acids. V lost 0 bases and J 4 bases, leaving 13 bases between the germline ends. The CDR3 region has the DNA TGTGCCAGCAGCTTGGCTTTGGGAAACGGCTATGGCTACACCTTC. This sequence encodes CASSLALGNGYGYTF.

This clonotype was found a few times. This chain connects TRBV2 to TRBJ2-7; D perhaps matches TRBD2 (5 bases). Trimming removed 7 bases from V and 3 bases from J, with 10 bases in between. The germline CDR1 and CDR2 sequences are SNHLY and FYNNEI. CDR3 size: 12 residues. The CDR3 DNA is TGTGCCAGCACTCGGGGTCTCTACGAGCAGTACTTC. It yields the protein CASTRGLYEQYF.